This T cell receptor (beta chain) stems from a study of T cell repertoires in cytomegalovirus infection. The overall study: Signatures in public TCR beta sequences pointed to both CMV infection and matching HLA type.

Study results and limitations: CMV-specific HLA-C-restricted TCR beta clonotypes dominated the ex vivo response. Using cumulative public TCR beta family frequency, the authors identified those who carried CMV together with the relevant HLA.

The V gene's germline CDR1 is MDHEN and CDR2 SYDVKM. This CDR3 contains 18 residues. J gave up 5 bases and V 2 bases, and 17 bases lay outside the gene matches. Note on this clonotype: Its antigen remains unknown.

TCRdb re-called the reads with MiXCR, one entry per CDR3 protein. The sample has roughly 630,000 distinct CDR3 sequences, approximately 24% seen once. The sequence was collected from a human donor in good health (CMV status not recorded). Some clones in this sample may be carry-over from other donors' samples. The chain has TRBV28 and TRBJ1-2; TRBD1 agrees at 7 bases. The sample comprised CD8+ T cells from PBMCs. CDR3 nucleotides: TGTGCCAGCAGTTTAGATCGACAGGGAGTCCCCTCGTGGTATGGCTACACCTTC. Translating it yields CASSLDRQGVPSWYGYTF.